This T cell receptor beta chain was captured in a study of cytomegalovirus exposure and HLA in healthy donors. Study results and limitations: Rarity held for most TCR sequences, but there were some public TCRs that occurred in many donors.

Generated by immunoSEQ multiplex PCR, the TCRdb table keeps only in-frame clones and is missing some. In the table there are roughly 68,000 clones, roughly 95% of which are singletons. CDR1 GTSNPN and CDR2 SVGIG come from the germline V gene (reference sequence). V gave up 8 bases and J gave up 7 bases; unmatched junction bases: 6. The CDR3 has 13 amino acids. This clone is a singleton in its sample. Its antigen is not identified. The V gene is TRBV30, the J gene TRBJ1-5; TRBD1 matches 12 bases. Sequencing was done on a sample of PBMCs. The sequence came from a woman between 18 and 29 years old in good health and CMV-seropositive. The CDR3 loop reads CARDRGQGQPQHF. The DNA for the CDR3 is TGTGCCCGGGACAGGGGGCAAGGACAGCCCCAGCATTTT.